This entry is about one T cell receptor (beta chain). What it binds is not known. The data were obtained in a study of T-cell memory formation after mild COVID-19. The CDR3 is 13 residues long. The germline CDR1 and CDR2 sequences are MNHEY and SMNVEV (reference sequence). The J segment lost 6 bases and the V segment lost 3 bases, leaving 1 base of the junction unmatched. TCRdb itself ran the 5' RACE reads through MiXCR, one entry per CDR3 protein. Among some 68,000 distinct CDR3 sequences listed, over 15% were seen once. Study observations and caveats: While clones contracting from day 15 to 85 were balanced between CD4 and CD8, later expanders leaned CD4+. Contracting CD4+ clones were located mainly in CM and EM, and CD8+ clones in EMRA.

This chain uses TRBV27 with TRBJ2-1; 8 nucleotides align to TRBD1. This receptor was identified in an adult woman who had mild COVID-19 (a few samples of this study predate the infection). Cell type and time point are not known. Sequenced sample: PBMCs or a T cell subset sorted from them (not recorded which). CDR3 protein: CASSFTGGNEQFF. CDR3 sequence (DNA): TGTGCCAGCAGTTTCACAGGGGGCAATGAGCAGTTCTTC.